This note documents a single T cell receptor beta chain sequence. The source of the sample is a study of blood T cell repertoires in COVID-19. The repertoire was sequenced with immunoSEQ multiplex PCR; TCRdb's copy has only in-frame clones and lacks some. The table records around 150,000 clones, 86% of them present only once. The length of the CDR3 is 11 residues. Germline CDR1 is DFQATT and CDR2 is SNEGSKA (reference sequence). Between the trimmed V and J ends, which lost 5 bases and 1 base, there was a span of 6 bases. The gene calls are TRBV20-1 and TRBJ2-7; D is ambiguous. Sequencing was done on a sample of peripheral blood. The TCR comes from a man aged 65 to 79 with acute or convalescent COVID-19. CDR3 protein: CSAGQSYEQYF. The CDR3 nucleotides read TGCAGTGCTGGCCAATCCTACGAGCAGTACTTC.